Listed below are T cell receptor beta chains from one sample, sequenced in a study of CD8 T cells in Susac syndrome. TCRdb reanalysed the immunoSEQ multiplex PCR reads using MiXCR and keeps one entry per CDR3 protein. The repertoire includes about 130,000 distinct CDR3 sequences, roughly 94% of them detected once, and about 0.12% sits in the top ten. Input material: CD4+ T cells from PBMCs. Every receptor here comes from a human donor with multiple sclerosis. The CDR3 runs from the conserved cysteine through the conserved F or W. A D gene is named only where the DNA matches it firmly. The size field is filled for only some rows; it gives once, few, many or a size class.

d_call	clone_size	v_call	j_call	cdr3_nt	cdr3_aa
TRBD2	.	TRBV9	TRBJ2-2	TGTGCCAGCAGCATGAACGGGAGGGCCTCGACCGGGGAGCTGTTTTTT	CASSMNGRASTGELFF
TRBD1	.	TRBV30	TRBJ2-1	TGTGCCTGGAGTCTAGGACAGGGGAGAGTGAATGAGCAGTTCTTC	CAWSLGQGRVNEQFF
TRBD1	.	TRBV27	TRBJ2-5	TGTGCCAGCAGTTATCGGACAGGGGTCGCAGAGACCCAGTACTTC	CASSYRTGVAETQYF
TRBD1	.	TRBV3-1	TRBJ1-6	TGTGCCAGCAGCCAGGGCCGGACAGGATCGGACGAAGCTTCACCCCTCCACTTT	CASSQGRTGSDEASPLHF
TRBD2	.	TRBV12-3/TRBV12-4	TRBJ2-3	TGTGCCAGCAGTCGCATGCGGGGGATCACAGATACGCAGTATTTT	CASSRMRGITDTQYF
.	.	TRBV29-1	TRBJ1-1	TGCAGCGTTAGTCTCACCAACCGCGCTGAAGCTTTCTTT	CSVSLTNRAEAFF
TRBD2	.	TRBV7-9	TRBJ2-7	TGTGCCAGCAGCTCGGGCAGACTAGCGGGAGGGCCCAACGAGCAGTACTTC	CASSSGRLAGGPNEQYF
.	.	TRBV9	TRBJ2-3	TGTGCCAGCAGCGTAGTCGGGGGGCGTCGCACAGATACGCAGTATTTT	CASSVVGGRRTDTQYF
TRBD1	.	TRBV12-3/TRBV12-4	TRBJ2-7	TGTGCCAGCAGTCAGACAGGGCCCCCCGAGCAGTACTTC	CASSQTGPPEQYF
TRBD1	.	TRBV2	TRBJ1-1	TGTGCCAGCAGTGACACGAACAGGGGACTGAACACTGAAGCTTTCTTT	CASSDTNRGLNTEAFF
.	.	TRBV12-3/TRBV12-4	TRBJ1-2	TGTGCCAGCAGTTTAGCGCTCGGAGTGAACTATGGCTACACCTTC	CASSLALGVNYGYTF
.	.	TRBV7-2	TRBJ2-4	TGTGCCAGCAGCTTAACGGGGGCTTTGAACATTCAGTACTTC	CASSLTGALNIQYF
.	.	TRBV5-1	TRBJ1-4	TGCGCCAGCAGCTTTACAGAAGCCAATGAAAAACTGTTTTTT	CASSFTEANEKLFF
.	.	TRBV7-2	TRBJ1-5	TGTGCCAGCAGCTTAGAGGGGATCGGTCAGCCCCAGCATTTT	CASSLEGIGQPQHF
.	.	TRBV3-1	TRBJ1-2	TGTGCCAGCAGCCAAAATGATGGCATCTATGGCTACACCTTC	CASSQNDGIYGYTF
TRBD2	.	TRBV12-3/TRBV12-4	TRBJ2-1	TGTGCCAGCAGTTTGGAGCGGGGGGGCCTCAATGAGCAGTTCTTC	CASSLERGGLNEQFF
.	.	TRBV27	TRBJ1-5	TGTGCCAGCAGTTTCCGGCATAGCAATCAGCCCCAGCATTTT	CASSFRHSNQPQHF
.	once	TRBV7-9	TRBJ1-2	TGTGCCAGCAGCTTAGAGGGGGGGCATGGCTATGGCTACACCTTC	CASSLEGGHGYGYTF
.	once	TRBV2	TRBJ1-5	TGTGCCACGAAGACCGAGGTGGAGCCCCAGCATTTT	CATKTEVEPQHF
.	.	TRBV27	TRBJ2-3	TGTGCCAGCACCCGACGGGGCACAGATACGCAGTATTTT	CASTRRGTDTQYF
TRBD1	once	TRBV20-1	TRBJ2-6	TGCAGTGCTAGAGGTCCCGCGGGACAGGGGGAACCTGGGGCCAACGTCCTGACTTTC	CSARGPAGQGEPGANVLTF
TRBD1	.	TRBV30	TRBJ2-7	TGTGCCTGGAGTACAGGGGCCTACGAGCAGTACTTC	CAWSTGAYEQYF
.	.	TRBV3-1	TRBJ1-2	TGTGCCAGCAGCCAAGAAGGGTTCGCTAACTATGGCTACACCTTC	CASSQEGFANYGYTF
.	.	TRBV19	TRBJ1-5	TGTGCCAGTAGTGACAGAGGGCTATATAGCAATCAGCCCCAGCATTTT	CASSDRGLYSNQPQHF
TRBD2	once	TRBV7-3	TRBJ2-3	TGTGCCAGCAGCCAACCCGCGTTGAGCGGGGGTCGTAGCACAGATACGCAGTATTTT	CASSQPALSGGRSTDTQYF
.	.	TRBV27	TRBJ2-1	TGTGCCAGCAGTTTATCACGGCGGCTCAATGAGCAGTTCTTC	CASSLSRRLNEQFF
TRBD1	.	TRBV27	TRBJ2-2	TGTGCCAGCAGTTTCAGGGGGACGAACACCGGGGAGCTGTTTTTT	CASSFRGTNTGELFF
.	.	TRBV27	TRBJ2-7	TGTGCCAGCAGTCCTGGACGAATAACCTACGAGCAGTACTTC	CASSPGRITYEQYF
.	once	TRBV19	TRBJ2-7	TGTGCCAGTAGTAGCGGGGACTCCTACGAGCAGTACTTC	CASSSGDSYEQYF
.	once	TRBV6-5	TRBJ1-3	TGTGCCAGCAGTTCCCTTACTGATTCTGGAAACACCATATATTTT	CASSSLTDSGNTIYF
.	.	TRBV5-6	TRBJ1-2	TGTGCCAGCAGCCCTCGCCCTAACTATGGCTACACCTTC	CASSPRPNYGYTF
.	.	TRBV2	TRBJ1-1	TGTGCCAGCGGGGCGAACACTGAAGCTTTCTTT	CASGANTEAFF
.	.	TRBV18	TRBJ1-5	TGTGCCAGCTCACCACCGCAAGGTAGCAATCAGCCCCAGCATTTT	CASSPPQGSNQPQHF
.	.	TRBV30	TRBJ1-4	TGTGCCTGGTCTCCCAAGGTCCGGGGGATAACTAATGAAAAACTGTTTTTT	CAWSPKVRGITNEKLFF
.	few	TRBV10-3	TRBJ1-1	TGTGCCATCAGTGCGGGGGGAAGGACTGAAGCTTTCTTT	CAISAGGRTEAFF
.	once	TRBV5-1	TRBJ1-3	TGCGCCAGCAGCTTGGTCGCGTTTGACAGTTCTGGAAACACCATATATTTT	CASSLVAFDSSGNTIYF
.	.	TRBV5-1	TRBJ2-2	TGCGCCAGCAGCTTAAGCCCTGATACGAACACCGGGGAGCTGTTTTTT	CASSLSPDTNTGELFF
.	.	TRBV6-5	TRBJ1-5	TGTGCCAGCAGTTACGGAGTGGGAAGCAATCAGCCCCAGCATTTT	CASSYGVGSNQPQHF
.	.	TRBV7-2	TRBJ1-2	TGTGCCAGCAGCTTTGCGTCATATGGCTACACCTTC	CASSFASYGYTF
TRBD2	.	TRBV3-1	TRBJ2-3	TGTGCCAGCACCTTTTCACTAGCGGGGGGCCGAACAGATACGCAGTATTTT	CASTFSLAGGRTDTQYF
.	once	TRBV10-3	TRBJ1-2	TGTGCCATCAGTGCCAGGGAGGAAGGCTACACCTTC	CAISAREEGYTF
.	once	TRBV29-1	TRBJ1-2	TGCAGCGCCCGGGACGACGATGGCTACACCTTC	CSARDDDGYTF
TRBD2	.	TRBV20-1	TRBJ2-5	TGCAGTGCTAGTTTTGCTAGCGGGTCCAAAGAGACCCAGTACTTC	CSASFASGSKETQYF
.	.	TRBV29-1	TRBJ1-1	TGCAGCGTCGGCAGGGGCCCAATGAACACTGAAGCTTTCTTT	CSVGRGPMNTEAFF
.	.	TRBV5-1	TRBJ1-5	TGCGCCAGCAGCACAAACGGGATTAATCAGCCCCAGCATTTT	CASSTNGINQPQHF